Below, 9 T cell receptor beta chains from the same sample are listed, as sequenced in a study of blood T cell repertoires in COVID-19 (dated by TCRdb to 2018 to 2020). Preparation of the library involved the immunoSEQ multiplex PCR assay. What TCRdb holds here is the immuneACCESS table cut down to in-frame rearrangements. Part of the clones is not present; checked against another copy, under half of the missing clones reflect an unresolved V gene, and the others are unexplained. The sample yields 200,000 to 300,000 clones; more than 80% were counted once. The ten largest clones take up 0.87% of the sample. Source material: PBMCs or T cells enriched from blood (not recorded which). These receptor sequences come from a man aged 50 to 60 who had been exposed to COVID-19.

In its sample, this clone was seen once. The J gene is TRBJ2-7, the V gene TRBV5-6, with 7 positions matching TRBD2. The CDR3 has 16 amino acids. Germline CDR1 is SGHDT and CDR2 is YYEEEE. J was trimmed by 7 bases and V by 4 bases; bases with no gene match: 17. DNA for the CDR3: TGTGCCAGCAGCCCAATGCGGGCGGGAGCCTTTGGGGAGCAGTACGTC. It specifies CASSPMRAGAFGEQYV.

The CDR3 DNA is TGTGCCAGCAGCGTAGGGTCCCGGGCTAGCGGGGGGGCAACCATTTACAATGAGCAGTTCTTC. Protein: CASSVGSRASGGATIYNEQFF. The rearrangement joins TRBV9 to TRBJ2-1; 12 bases match TRBD2. Trimming at V came to 0 bases and at J to 4 bases, leaving 17 bases not matched to a gene. Germline assignment: CDR1 SGDLS and CDR2 YYNGEE. The length of the CDR3 is 21 residues.

This chain joins TRBV6-5 and TRBJ2-3, with a weak D call TRBD2 (7 bases). Germline CDR1 is MNHEY and CDR2 is SVGAGI. The CDR3 has 15 amino acids. V was trimmed by 6 bases and J by 2 bases, leaving 15 bases between them. CDR3 DNA: TGTGCCAGCAGATTACGGGGGGCTCTCACAGATACGCAGTATTTT. Protein sequence: CASRLRGALTDTQYF.

This rearrangement joins TRBV6-5 to TRBJ2-3, with a weak D call TRBD2 (6 bases). V gave up 6 bases and J gave up 0 bases, with 7 bases separating them. The germline CDR1 and CDR2 sequences are MNHEY and SVGAGI. The CDR3 contains 13 residues. The CDR3 DNA reads as TGTGCCAGCAGGGGACTTAGCACAGATACGCAGTATTTT. Translated, it gives CASRGLSTDTQYF.

This clone was seen more than once but under ten times. The chain combines TRBV28 with TRBJ1-1; a weak D match, TRBD1 (5 bases). Germline CDR1 MDHEN, CDR2 SYDVKM. CDR3 length: 14 amino acids. The V end lost 5 bases, the J end lost 6 bases, and 16 bases lay between the germline ends. In DNA, the CDR3 is TGTGCCAGCAGTACAAACAGGATTCCGTCTGAAGCTTTCTTT. Residues: CASSTNRIPSEAFF.

The rearrangement uses TRBV5-1 and TRBJ2-5; 9 bases agree with TRBD2. V was pared by 7 bases and J by 5 bases, with 18 bases of the junction left unmatched. The CDR3 consists of 17 residues. CDR1 SGHRS and CDR2 YFSETQ come from the germline V gene. The CDR3 sequence is CASREAGGTSIWETQYF. Written as DNA, the CDR3 is TGCGCCAGCCGGGAAGCGGGAGGAACTTCTATTTGGGAGACCCAGTACTTC.

The V call is TRBV18, the J call TRBJ1-3, with TRBD1 matching 9 bases. Unmatched junction bases numbered 9, after V lost 3 bases and J lost 12 bases. The CDR3 covers 14 residues. Germline V gene data show CDR1 as KGHSH and CDR2 as LQKENI. The CDR3, as DNA: TGTGCCAGCTCACCCACCCCCGGGACAGGGCACATATATTTT. This codes for CASSPTPGTGHIYF.

The rearrangement joins TRBV5-1 to TRBJ2-5, with 11 bases that match TRBD1. CDR1 is SGHRS and CDR2 is YFSETQ in the germline V gene. The junction had 0 bases not matched to a gene; V was cut back by 3 bases and J by 5 bases. The CDR3 covers 13 residues. CDR3 DNA sequence: TGCGCCAGCAGCTGGGACAGGGGGGAGACCCAGTACTTC. Translating gives CASSWDRGETQYF.

The V call is TRBV10-3, the J call TRBJ1-2; D uncertain. This CDR3 spans 13 amino acids. In germline, CDR1 is ENHRY, CDR2 SYGVKD. V was trimmed by 0 bases and J by 3 bases, leaving 5 bases between them. The CDR3 loop reads CAISESPDYGYTF. The CDR3 coding sequence is TGTGCCATCAGTGAGTCACCGGACTATGGCTACACCTTC.